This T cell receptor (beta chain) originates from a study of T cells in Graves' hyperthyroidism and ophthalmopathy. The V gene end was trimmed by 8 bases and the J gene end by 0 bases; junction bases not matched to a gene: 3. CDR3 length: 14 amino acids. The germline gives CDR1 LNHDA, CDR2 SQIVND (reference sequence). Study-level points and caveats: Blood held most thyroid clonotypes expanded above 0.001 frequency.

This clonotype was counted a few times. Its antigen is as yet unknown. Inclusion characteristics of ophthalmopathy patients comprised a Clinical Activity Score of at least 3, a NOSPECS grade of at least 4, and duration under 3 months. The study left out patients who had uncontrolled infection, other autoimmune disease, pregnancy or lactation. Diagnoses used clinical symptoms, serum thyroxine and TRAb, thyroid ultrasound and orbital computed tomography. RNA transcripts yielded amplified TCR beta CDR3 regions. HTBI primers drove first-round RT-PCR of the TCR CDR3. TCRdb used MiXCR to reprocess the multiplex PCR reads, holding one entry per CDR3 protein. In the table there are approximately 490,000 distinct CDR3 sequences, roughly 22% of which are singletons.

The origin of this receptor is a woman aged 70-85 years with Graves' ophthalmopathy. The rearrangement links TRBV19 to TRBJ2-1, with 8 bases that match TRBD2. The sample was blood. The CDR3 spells CASDSGTSYNEQFF. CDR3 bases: TGTGCCAGTGATAGCGGGACCTCCTACAATGAGCAGTTCTTC.